This is a list of T cell receptor beta chains from one sample in a study of blood T cells in healthy people across ages. TCRdb called the 5' RACE reads again in MiXCR, with one record for every CDR3 protein. The profile covers fewer than 1,200,000 distinct CDR3 sequences, with under 30% appearing a single time and less than 0.75% taken by the ten largest. In addition, the sample was reused for a study of T cells of mothers and their children.

The sample taken for sequencing was blood. The receptors come from a girl between 2 and 10 years old in good health. Both conserved end residues are part of each CDR3. The D gene is left open where the match is weak. Not every row has a clone size; where given, it reads once, few, many or a size class.

j_call | v_call | clone_size | d_call | cdr3_nt | cdr3_aa
TRBJ2-2 | TRBV27 | NA | NA | TGTGCCAGCAGTCCTCGTAGTTACACCGGGGAGCTGTTTTTT | CASSPRSYTGELFF
TRBJ1-2 | TRBV5-1 | NA | NA | TGCGCCAGCAGCTTGGGGGTGCAAAATGGCTACACCTTC | CASSLGVQNGYTF
TRBJ1-1 | TRBV29-1 | few | NA | TGCAGCGGGGGACAAAACACTGAAGCTTTCTTT | CSGGQNTEAFF
TRBJ2-5 | TRBV28 | NA | NA | TGTGCCAGCAGTTTAATTTTCCGGGACACCCAAGAGACCCAGTACTTC | CASSLIFRDTQETQYF
TRBJ1-4 | TRBV12-3/TRBV12-4 | many | NA | TGTGCCAGCAGCCGCAGTGCAACTAATGAAAAACTGTTTTTT | CASSRSATNEKLFF
TRBJ2-5 | TRBV28 | NA | TRBD2 | TGTGCCAGCAGCTATAGCGGGAGGGCCCGTGCAGAGACCCAGTACTTC | CASSYSGRARAETQYF
TRBJ2-6 | TRBV7-6 | NA | NA | TGTGCCAGCAGCCCTGGTTGGCCTGTCTCTGGGGCCAACGTCCTGACTTTC | CASSPGWPVSGANVLTF
TRBJ1-3 | TRBV27 | NA | NA | TGTGCCAGCAGTTTAACGGGGGGCGGAAGTCGCTCTGGAAACACCATATATTTT | CASSLTGGGSRSGNTIYF
TRBJ2-1 | TRBV12-3/TRBV12-4 | few | TRBD2 | TGTGCCAGCAGTGCATGGGGACTAGAACGGGACGGGCAGTTCTTC | CASSAWGLERDGQFF
TRBJ2-7 | TRBV6-1 | NA | TRBD1 | TGTGCCAGCAGTGTCATCGGACAGGGCCCCTACGAGCAGTACTTC | CASSVIGQGPYEQYF
TRBJ2-7 | TRBV4-2 | NA | TRBD2 | TGTGCCAGCAGCCCCTTCTGGGCGGGGGGACCATCCTACGAGCAGTACTTC | CASSPFWAGGPSYEQYF
TRBJ2-1 | TRBV4-1 | NA | NA | TGCGCCAGCAGCCAAGATTCTGCCTGGGAAAATGAGCAGTTCTTC | CASSQDSAWENEQFF
TRBJ1-2 | TRBV28 | few | NA | TGTGCCAGCAGTTTAAGGGACTCAGGGTTAGTCTATGGCTACACCTTC | CASSLRDSGLVYGYTF
TRBJ1-2 | TRBV7-2 | few | NA | TGTGCCAGCAGCTTACTAACAGGGCCAAACTATGGCTACACCTTC | CASSLLTGPNYGYTF
TRBJ2-1 | TRBV12-3/TRBV12-4 | NA | NA | TGTGCCAGCAGGGAGCAGCTCTCCTACAATGAGCAGTTCTTC | CASREQLSYNEQFF
TRBJ1-2 | TRBV12-3/TRBV12-4 | NA | NA | NA | CASILGAGSGGYTF